This entry features one T cell receptor beta chain sequence. The antigen remains unidentified. Included in the TCR beta cDNA libraries were unique molecular identifiers. Researchers reported roughly 510,000 cDNA molecules coming from about 0.98 to 11 million T cells. TCRdb re-called the PCR reads through MiXCR, storing one row per CDR3 protein. The table lists 170,000 or so distinct CDR3 sequences, approximately 31% of them singletons. Germline V lookup: CDR1 SGHDT, CDR2 YYEEEE. V lost 5 bases, J lost 7 bases, and 8 bases stayed unmatched. The CDR3 consists of 14 residues. The sample comes from a study of post-analysis software for immune sequencing data. Turning to the study itself: Relapsing-remitting, secondary progressive and progressive-relapsing multiple sclerosis were all included among the disease courses. Study observations and caveats: Compared with controls, patients showed significantly lower normalized Chao1 diversity. Elevated frequency relative to controls characterized roughly 5 TRBV segments in patients, TRBV5-6, TRBV5-1 and TRBV20-1 among them.

The sample taken for sequencing was blood. The sequence was collected from a girl between 10 and 17 years old with multiple sclerosis. The chain links TRBV5-6 to TRBJ2-1; 8 bases fit TRBD2. The CDR3 is CASSWSGSLNEQFF. CDR3 sequence (DNA): TGTGCCAGCAGTTGGAGCGGGAGTTTGAATGAGCAGTTCTTC.